The sequence of this TCR beta chain was determined in a study of siplizumab effects on memory and regulatory T cells (dated by TCRdb to between 2019 and 2020). For the wider study: The effect of the anti-CD2 antibody siplizumab on alloreactive T-cell subsets was examined in allogeneic mixed lymphocyte reactions constructed from human PBMCs. Results the study describes overall, beyond this receptor: Because sequences below about 10^-5 frequency were poorly captured, only a minor fraction of alloreactive clones could be mapped to unstimulated subsets. In reactions with siplizumab, an average of 68.8% of mappable alloreactive CD4+ clones were Treg-derived, compared with 26.9% in control reactions. The cumulative frequency of alloreactive sequences that could be traced back to unstimulated CD4+ memory T cells was significantly reduced by siplizumab. Unstimulated naive T cells appeared to be more diverse than memory T cells, and naive cells seemed to make a substantial contribution to the alloresponse. For roughly 80-95% of proliferating CD4+ or CD8+ clones, no naive or memory phenotype could be assigned. Whether proliferating Tregs from siplizumab cultures were suppressive was not functionally confirmed.

Sorted unstimulated T cells, along with proliferating T cells recovered from mixed lymphocyte reactions, underwent TCRbeta CDR3 sequencing. Fresh whole blood from fewer than 11 HLA-typed healthy donors served as the source for isolating PBMCs. The library was made by the immunoSEQ multiplex PCR assay. The deep sequencing platform assayed roughly 10^5 TCR templates per sample. Genomic DNA extracted from sorted T cells was used for TCRbeta CDR3 sequencing. The authors' pipeline ran thus. The R programming language was used for the clonal analysis of the TCRbeta CDR3 data. Alloreactive CD4+ and CD8+ clones were defined by comparing unstimulated samples with post-reaction CFSE-low samples. Regulatory or non-regulatory origin of alloreactive CD4+ clones was assigned by matching sequences to the sorted unstimulated Treg and non-Treg repertoires. TCRdb obtained this table from immuneACCESS and retained in-frame rearrangements with V and J assigned. These tables miss some clones; where compared with another copy, unresolved V genes account for less than half of the shortfall, and the remainder is unexplained. The V and J calls and clone size were taken over from that table, and D and trimming were inferred from the DNA. The sample table records 100,000 to 120,000 clones; over 85% of these occur just once. 1% to 1.5% of the sample is held by the ten biggest clonotypes.

Comment on this clone: No antigen is known for it. No quality values exist for individual bases; no much larger clone is one base distant.

The CDR3 runs 15 residues from the cysteine to the phenylalanine. Left in the record is the CDR3 DNA by itself, 45 bases read in frame from the first base. V is reduced by 4 bases and J by 7 bases, leaving a spacing of 20 bases between them. Looking up the germline V gene yields CDR1 SGHAT and CDR2 FQNNGV. The V and J genes are TRBV11-2 and TRBJ2-7; TRBD1 might be the D gene, on 6 matching bases. This sequence was found in a human donor in good health. The specimen sequenced was CD4+ T cells sorted from blood. The CDR3 protein sequence reads: CASSSPGHKREEQYF. At the DNA level, the sequence is TGTGCCAGCAGCTCACCGGGACACAAACGGGAAGAGCAGTACTTC.